Sequencing of this T cell receptor (beta chain) was carried out in a study of cytomegalovirus exposure and HLA in healthy donors. The wider study: An earlier analysis found some 100 million unique TCR beta sequences from about 190 million T cells. Study-wide results and caveats: In a later analysis, HLA-associated beta chains showed higher expansion and lower generation probabilities than comparable chains. Three chains linked to CMV were shown in vitro to be specific for CMV antigens. A prior analysis recorded that most TCR beta V segments were productive about 87% or about 30% of the time.

Primers: 60 Vbeta forward and 13 Jbeta reverse. This table comes from immunoSEQ multiplex PCR, and its TCRdb copy is limited to in-frame clones, with some not included. The sample has about 130,000 clones, 74% seen once; the top ten hold roughly 4.5%. The CDR3 is 15 amino acids. The germline V gene has CDR1 SGDLS and CDR2 YYNGEE. Trimming removed 0 bases from V and 2 bases from J; junction bases left unmatched: 2. A remark on this clone: The antigen remains undetermined.

The chain combines TRBV9 with TRBJ2-1; 7 nucleotides agree with TRBD1. What was sequenced was PBMCs. This receptor was identified in a man aged 18 to 29 in good health and CMV-seropositive. CDR3 sequence (DNA): TGTGCCAGCAGCGTAGCACAGGGGACCTACAATGAGCAGTTCTTC. As protein: CASSVAQGTYNEQFF.